This note documents a single T cell receptor beta chain sequence. The specificity of this receptor is unknown. One base away there is no much larger clone; base qualities are not given. CDR1 and CDR2 (SEHNR, FQNEAQ) derive from the germline V gene (reference sequence). V lost 2 bases and J lost 5 bases, and the count of bases not matched to a germline gene is 1. Inclusive of the bounding cysteine and phenylalanine, the CDR3 is 14 residues long. Here the CDR3 DNA is all that survives: 42 bases in frame from base 1. The sample comes from a study of cytotoxic CD8 clonotypes in ibrutinib-treated CLL (dated by TCRdb to about 2021). Broadly, across the study: The cohort was composed of about 10 relapsed/refractory and around 14 treatment-naive patients; IGHV unmutated status was identified in around 17 patients. Responses were partial in 24 patients and complete in 2; after median about 70 months follow-up, roughly 14 stayed in remission and some twelve progressed. Response samples were obtained after a median of approximately twelve months of treatment, with a range of roughly 6 to 36 months. On average, each sample had roughly 260,000 productive templates and tens of thousands of productive rearrangements. Of the approximately 94 people in the trial, around 24 had longitudinal samples available. Cryopreserved peripheral blood mononuclear cells were obtained before treatment, at response, and at either sustained remission or disease progression. Every remission and progressive disease sample was obtained while ibrutinib was still being received by the patients. Beyond this particular receptor, the publication reports: Public clonotypes were rare and either shrank or stayed stable during treatment, and the rise in clonality at ibrutinib response reflected expansion of private clonotypes. Sampling times were not matched between sustained-remission and progressing patients, and lymph node repertoires were not studied. Baseline clonality exceeded that of age-matched healthy donors and correlated strongly with circulating CD8+ T-cell counts. An increase in clonality was observed at ibrutinib response, with clonality remaining stable during sustained remission and falling back toward baseline at progression.

The time point label here, explained by the study, means: about eleven months on ibrutinib. Approximately 2 micrograms of genomic DNA were extracted from cryopreserved PBMCs for TCR beta library preparation. Longitudinal blood samples from CLL patients on ibrutinib monotherapy underwent high-throughput TCR beta sequencing. The patients took part in an open-label, single-center phase 2 trial of ibrutinib monotherapy. Each clonotype received, on average, roughly 9.6x coverage in deep resolution sequencing performed on a MiSeq, where the target depth lay between 1 in 1 million and 1 in 200,000 T cells. TCR beta libraries were generated with the immunoSEQ hsTCRB Kit. As for how the authors treated the data: ImmunoSEQ Data Assistant and ImmunoSEQ Analyzer were used for data analysis, and V, D and J genes were assigned according to IMGT definitions. Clonality was computed as one minus normalized Shannon entropy of productive rearrangement frequencies, ranging from 0 to 1. Only overrepresented clonotypes making up at least 0.05% of the repertoire of each patient were included in the public clonotype analysis. Some 13 age-matched healthy donor repertoires from immuneACCESS served as clonality controls. In TCRdb, the immuneACCESS table is reduced to in-frame sequences with V and J assigned. These tables do not hold every clone; where another copy was compared, an unresolved V gene accounts for under half, and the others remain unexplained. The DNA was the basis for D and trimming; V, J and clone size are from that table. This sample gives nearly 100,000 clones in total; around four fifths of them show up just once. Together, the top ten hold less than 35% of the sample.

The TCR sequence derives from a human donor with chronic lymphocytic leukemia. The chain is encoded by TRBV7-9 joined to TRBJ1-4; the junction holds 8 bases that match TRBD1. The input for sequencing was PBMCs, taken after 12 months of ibrutinib treatment. In nucleotides, the sequence is TGTGCCAGCAGCTTAAGGACAGGGAATGAAAAACTGTTTTTT. Its product reads: CASSLRTGNEKLFF.